The clone carrying this T cell receptor (beta chain) was detected many times. Its antigen remains unidentified. Trimming stripped 5 bases from V and 4 bases from J, with 6 bases between. This CDR3 spans 11 amino acids. The data belong to a study of T cells after yellow fever vaccination. As for the study in general: Each low-cell-number fraction was prepared by means of SMART-Seq v4 Ultra Low Input. General study results and limits: Reappearance after the booster was seen for most primary-vaccination clones, at 96% CD4 and roughly 90% CD8. Contamination of FACS-sorted repertoires by abundant clonotypes from the bulk population could occur.

As TCR cDNA was made by 5'RACE template switching, a universal primer site and UMIs were added. Using its own MiXCR run on the 5' RACE reads, TCRdb lists one record per CDR3 protein. The sample gives some 110,000 distinct CDR3 sequences, under 8.5% of which show up once; roughly 2.6% is in the top ten. The J gene is TRBJ2-7, the V gene TRBV12-3 or TRBV12-4, with D possibly being TRBD1 (5 bases). The sequence was obtained from a man younger than 30 who received the YFV17D yellow fever vaccine. The sequences come from CD4+ T cells sorted from PBMCs, collected 10 to 11 days after the first yellow fever vaccination. CDR3 region: CASSQGYEQYV. The CDR3 DNA is TGTGCCAGCAGTCAGGGTTACGAGCAGTACGTC.